A selection of T cell receptor beta chains follows, all from one sample in a study of glioma-infiltrating T cells after dendritic cell vaccination. Libraries were prepared by immunoSEQ multiplex PCR; TCRdb keeps only in-frame clonotypes and omits some of them. The sample records around 90,000 clones, about 79% being singletons. Specimen: blood, collected before dendritic cell vaccination. These receptor sequences come from a human donor with glioblastoma. CDR3s include the opening cysteine and the closing phenylalanine or tryptophan. The D gene is left open where the match is weak. Clone size is not always given. Where it is, it says once, few, many or a class for expanded clones.

clone_size: .
j_call: TRBJ2-3
d_call: TRBD2
v_call: TRBV14
cdr3_nt: TGTGCCAGCAGCCAAGTCAGCGGGGGCACAGATACGCAGTATTTT
cdr3_aa: CASSQVSGGTDTQYF

clone_size: .
j_call: TRBJ2-2
d_call: TRBD1
v_call: TRBV6-5
cdr3_nt: TGTGCCAGCAGTAGCCAGGGGGCCTACACCGGGGAGCTGTTTTTT
cdr3_aa: CASSSQGAYTGELFF

clone_size: .
j_call: TRBJ1-2
d_call: TRBD1
v_call: TRBV6-5
cdr3_nt: TGTGCCAGCAGTTGGACAGGGAGCTATGGCTACACCTTC
cdr3_aa: CASSWTGSYGYTF

clone_size: .
j_call: TRBJ2-3
d_call: .
v_call: TRBV5-1
cdr3_nt: TGCGCCAGCAGCGCAGAAACAGATACGCAGTATTTT
cdr3_aa: CASSAETDTQYF

clone_size: .
j_call: TRBJ1-2
d_call: .
v_call: TRBV5-6
cdr3_nt: TGTGCCAGCAGCTTGAGGCAGGGTTCGATAAGCTATGGCTACACCTTC
cdr3_aa: CASSLRQGSISYGYTF

clone_size: .
j_call: TRBJ2-7
d_call: TRBD1
v_call: TRBV28
cdr3_nt: TGTGCCAGCAGTTCGGGACAGGGGGCAGAGGTCCAGTACTTC
cdr3_aa: CASSSGQGAEVQYF

clone_size: .
j_call: TRBJ1-2
d_call: .
v_call: TRBV19
cdr3_nt: TGTGCCAGTAGAACTACCTATGGCTACACCTTC
cdr3_aa: CASRTTYGYTF

clone_size: .
j_call: TRBJ1-5
d_call: TRBD1
v_call: TRBV11-2
cdr3_nt: TGTGCCAGCAGCTCGGGACAGCTCCCAAATCAGCCCCAGCATTTT
cdr3_aa: CASSSGQLPNQPQHF

clone_size: .
j_call: TRBJ2-1
d_call: TRBD2
v_call: TRBV5-1
cdr3_nt: TGCGCCAGCAGCTTGACCCCGGGGGGGCTCTACAATGAGCAGTTCTTC
cdr3_aa: CASSLTPGGLYNEQFF

clone_size: .
j_call: TRBJ2-5
d_call: TRBD2
v_call: TRBV7-3
cdr3_nt: TGTGCCAGCAGCTTCATAGCGGGGGTGGGGGAGACCCAGTACTTC
cdr3_aa: CASSFIAGVGETQYF

clone_size: .
j_call: TRBJ1-2
d_call: TRBD1
v_call: TRBV30
cdr3_nt: TGTGCCTGGAGTGTGGGGACAGGGGGAGCTGGCTACACCTTC
cdr3_aa: CAWSVGTGGAGYTF

clone_size: .
j_call: TRBJ2-1
d_call: TRBD1
v_call: TRBV5-1
cdr3_nt: TGCGCCAGCAGCTTGGCCGACAGGGGCTCCTACAATGAGCAGTTCTTC
cdr3_aa: CASSLADRGSYNEQFF

clone_size: .
j_call: TRBJ2-7
d_call: .
v_call: TRBV5-1
cdr3_nt: TGCGCCAGCAGAGAGGACTCCTACGAGCAGTACTTC
cdr3_aa: CASREDSYEQYF

clone_size: .
j_call: TRBJ2-3
d_call: TRBD2
v_call: TRBV15
cdr3_nt: TGTGCCACCAGCGGTAGCGGGGGAGGGACAGATACGCAGTATTTT
cdr3_aa: CATSGSGGGTDTQYF

clone_size: .
j_call: TRBJ1-1
d_call: .
v_call: TRBV18
cdr3_nt: TGTGCCAGCTCACCTAATTCCCCCAGAAACCCTACTGAAGCTTTCTTT
cdr3_aa: CASSPNSPRNPTEAFF

clone_size: .
j_call: TRBJ1-2
d_call: .
v_call: TRBV19
cdr3_nt: TGTGCCAGTATGAGGACAAACTATGGCTACACCTTC
cdr3_aa: CASMRTNYGYTF

clone_size: .
j_call: TRBJ1-5
d_call: .
v_call: TRBV30
cdr3_nt: TGTGCCTGGAGTGAGACTAATCAGCCCCAGCATTTT
cdr3_aa: CAWSETNQPQHF

clone_size: medium-sized
j_call: TRBJ1-5
d_call: .
v_call: TRBV4-1
cdr3_nt: TGCGCCAGCAGCCAAGATGGGCCCGGAAGGCGACATTTT
cdr3_aa: CASSQDGPGRRHF

clone_size: .
j_call: TRBJ2-1
d_call: TRBD1
v_call: TRBV10-3
cdr3_nt: TGTGCCATCAGTGGAGACAGGGGCCTCTACAATGAGCAGTTCTTC
cdr3_aa: CAISGDRGLYNEQFF

clone_size: .
j_call: TRBJ2-7
d_call: TRBD1
v_call: TRBV5-1
cdr3_nt: TGCGCCAGCAGCTTGGAAGAGGGGGCGAGCTACGAGCAGTACTTC
cdr3_aa: CASSLEEGASYEQYF

clone_size: few
j_call: TRBJ2-7
d_call: TRBD2
v_call: TRBV6-1
cdr3_nt: TGTGCCAGCAGTGAAGTCCCCCCGGGACTAGCGGGGGACTACGAGCAGTACTTC
cdr3_aa: CASSEVPPGLAGDYEQYF

clone_size: .
j_call: TRBJ1-5
d_call: .
v_call: TRBV19
cdr3_nt: TGTGCCAGTAGTATTCAGGGCGGCCAGCCCCAGCATTTT
cdr3_aa: CASSIQGGQPQHF

clone_size: .
j_call: TRBJ2-1
d_call: TRBD1
v_call: TRBV25-1
cdr3_nt: TGTGCCAGCAGTGACGCAACGGGACAGGGCTACAATGAGCAGTTCTTC
cdr3_aa: CASSDATGQGYNEQFF

clone_size: .
j_call: TRBJ2-1
d_call: TRBD1
v_call: TRBV27
cdr3_nt: TGTGCCAGCAGTCTCACGAGACAGGGGCCTGGCTCCTACAATGAGCAGTTCTTC
cdr3_aa: CASSLTRQGPGSYNEQFF

clone_size: .
j_call: TRBJ1-1
d_call: TRBD1
v_call: TRBV7-9
cdr3_nt: TGTGCCAGCAGCCTAAGGACAGGAGGGAACACTGAAGCTTTCTTT
cdr3_aa: CASSLRTGGNTEAFF

clone_size: few
j_call: TRBJ2-6
d_call: .
v_call: TRBV4-2
cdr3_nt: TGTGCCAGCAGCCAAGGGCTAGCGCTAACCTTTTCTGGGGCCAACGTCCTGACTTTC
cdr3_aa: CASSQGLALTFSGANVLTF

clone_size: .
j_call: TRBJ2-7
d_call: TRBD2
v_call: TRBV5-1
cdr3_nt: TGCGCCAGCAGCCCTGGGGCGGGAGTGACGTCCTACGAGCAGTACTTC
cdr3_aa: CASSPGAGVTSYEQYF

clone_size: .
j_call: TRBJ1-2
d_call: TRBD1
v_call: TRBV5-1
cdr3_nt: TGCGCCAGCAGCATAGGACAGGACGCCGAAGGCTACACCTTC
cdr3_aa: CASSIGQDAEGYTF

clone_size: .
j_call: TRBJ2-7
d_call: TRBD2
v_call: TRBV7-6
cdr3_nt: TGTGCCAGCAGCTTGGGGACTAGCGGGAGTGGGTACGAGCAGTACTTC
cdr3_aa: CASSLGTSGSGYEQYF

clone_size: .
j_call: TRBJ1-2
d_call: TRBD1
v_call: TRBV9
cdr3_nt: TGTGCCAGCAGCTTGACGGACAGGCCTCTAAACTATGGCTACACCTTC
cdr3_aa: CASSLTDRPLNYGYTF

clone_size: .
j_call: TRBJ1-2
d_call: TRBD1
v_call: TRBV5-6
cdr3_nt: TGTGCCAGCAGCGCCAGGGACAGAGAGTATGGCTACACCTTC
cdr3_aa: CASSARDREYGYTF

clone_size: .
j_call: TRBJ1-3
d_call: .
v_call: TRBV5-1
cdr3_nt: TGCGCCAGCAGCTTTAGCAGCGGCAGGCTCTCTGGAAACACCATATATTTT
cdr3_aa: CASSFSSGRLSGNTIYF

clone_size: .
j_call: TRBJ1-1
d_call: .
v_call: TRBV10-3
cdr3_nt: TGTGCCATCGGAGTGAACACTGAAGCTTTCTTT
cdr3_aa: CAIGVNTEAFF

clone_size: .
j_call: TRBJ2-1
d_call: .
v_call: TRBV18
cdr3_nt: TGTGCCAGCTCACCACTCGGGATTGAGCAGTTCTTC
cdr3_aa: CASSPLGIEQFF

clone_size: .
j_call: TRBJ2-3
d_call: .
v_call: TRBV6-1
cdr3_nt: TGTGCCAGCAGTGAAGCGCCTAGCGTGGGACCACCCGCAGATACGCAGTATTTT
cdr3_aa: CASSEAPSVGPPADTQYF

clone_size: few
j_call: TRBJ2-7
d_call: .
v_call: TRBV10-3
cdr3_nt: TGTGCCATCAGTGAGTCGCGAAGCTCCTACGAGCAGTACTTC
cdr3_aa: CAISESRSSYEQYF